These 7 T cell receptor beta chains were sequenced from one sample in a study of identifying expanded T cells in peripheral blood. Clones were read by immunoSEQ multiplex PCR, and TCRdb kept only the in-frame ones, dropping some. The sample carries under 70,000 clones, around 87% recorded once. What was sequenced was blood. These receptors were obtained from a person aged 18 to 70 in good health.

The CDR3 bases are TGTGCCAGCAGTTCGGACAGGGTCTCCTACAATGAGCAGTTCTTC. Protein sequence: CASSSDRVSYNEQFF. The chain uses TRBV6-5 and TRBJ2-1; 8 nucleotides line up with TRBD1. Looked up from germline, CDR1 is MNHEY and CDR2 is SVGAGI. This CDR3 comprises 15 residues. Trimming took 4 bases from V and 0 from J; bases not matched to a gene: 2.

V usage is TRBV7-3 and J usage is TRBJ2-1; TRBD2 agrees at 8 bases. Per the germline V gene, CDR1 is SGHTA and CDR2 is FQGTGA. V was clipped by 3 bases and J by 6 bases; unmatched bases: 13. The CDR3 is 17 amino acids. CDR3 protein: CASSFTSGMPGGNEQFF. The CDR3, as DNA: TGTGCCAGCAGCTTTACTAGCGGAATGCCTGGGGGCAATGAGCAGTTCTTC.

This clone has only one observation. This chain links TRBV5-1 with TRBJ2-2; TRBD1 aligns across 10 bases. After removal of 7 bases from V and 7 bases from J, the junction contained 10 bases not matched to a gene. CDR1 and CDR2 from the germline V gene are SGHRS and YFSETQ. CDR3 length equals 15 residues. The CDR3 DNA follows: TGCGCCAGCCTTATGACAGGGGGCGTGAGCGGGGAGCTGTTTTTT. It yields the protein CASLMTGGVSGELFF.

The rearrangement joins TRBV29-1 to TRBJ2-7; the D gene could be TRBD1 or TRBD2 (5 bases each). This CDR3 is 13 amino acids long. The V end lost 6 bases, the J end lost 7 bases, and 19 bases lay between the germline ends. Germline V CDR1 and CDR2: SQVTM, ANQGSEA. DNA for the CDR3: TGCAGCGTCTCGGGACCGAGCGTCGGGGAGCAGTACTTC. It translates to CSVSGPSVGEQYF.

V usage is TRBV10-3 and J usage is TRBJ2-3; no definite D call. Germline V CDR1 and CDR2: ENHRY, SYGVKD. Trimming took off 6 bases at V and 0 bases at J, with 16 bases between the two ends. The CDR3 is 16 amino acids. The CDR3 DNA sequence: TGTGCCATCAGCCAAGGAGTAACTTCTAGCACAGATACGCAGTATTTT. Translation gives CAISQGVTSSTDTQYF.

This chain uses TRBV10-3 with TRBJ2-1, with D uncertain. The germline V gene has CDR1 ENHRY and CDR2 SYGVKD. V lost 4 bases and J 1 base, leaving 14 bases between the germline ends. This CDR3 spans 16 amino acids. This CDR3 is CAISAHSGRSYNEQFF. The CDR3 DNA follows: TGTGCCATCAGTGCCCACTCAGGAAGATCCTACAATGAGCAGTTCTTC.

Written as DNA, the CDR3 is TGCGCCAGCAGCCAAGGACTAGCGGATTACAATGAGCAGTTCTTC. This codes for CASSQGLADYNEQFF. The chain has TRBV4-1 and TRBJ2-1; 9 bases agree with TRBD2. CDR1 is MGHRA and CDR2 is YSYEKL in the germline V gene. V dropped 1 base and J dropped 4; count of bases not matched to a gene: 2. The CDR3 is made up of 15 amino acids.